The 25 T cell receptor beta chains below come from one sample, sequenced in a study of PD-1 blockade in classical Hodgkin lymphoma. In every patient, relapse followed autologous stem cell transplantation, while exposure to brentuximab vedotin differed. Using immunoSEQ multiplex PCR, the repertoire was profiled, and TCRdb retains in-frame clones only, with some absent. The sample has more than 25,000 clones, approximately 81% seen once. The material sequenced was peripheral blood mononuclear cells (PBMCs), taken before the second cycle of nivolumab. The receptors were sampled from a human donor with classical Hodgkin lymphoma.

The rearrangement links TRBV28 to TRBJ1-3; D not certain. The germline V gene encodes CDR1 MDHEN and CDR2 SYDVKM. The CDR3 length is 14 residues. The V end was cut by 8 bases, the J end by 1 base, with 12 bases between. CDR3 DNA sequence: TGTGCCAGCGGCTACCGAGAATCTGGAAACACCATATATTTT. Amino acids: CASGYRESGNTIYF.

The chain uses TRBV23-1 and TRBJ1-5; D remains unclear. TRBV23-1 is an ORF for which the function is uncertain. The V end was cut by 2 bases, the J end by 8 bases, with 7 bases between. CDR3 size: 12 residues. The CDR3 nucleotides are TGCGCCAGCAGTCAAGGGTGCGAGCCCCAGCATTTT. Protein sequence: CASSQGCEPQHF.

This chain joins TRBV19 and TRBJ1-2, with 7 positions matching TRBD1. Germline V gives CDR1 LNHDA, CDR2 SQIVND (reference sequence). After removal of 5 bases from V and 7 bases from J, the junction contained 7 bases not matched to a gene. The CDR3 is 13 amino acids. CDR3 nucleotide sequence: TGTGCCAGTAGTTTTCTTCAGGGGGGTGGCTACACCTTC. Translation gives CASSFLQGGGYTF.

In nucleotides, the CDR3 is TGTGCCAGCAGCCGAGGAATTAGCGGGGACTCTAGCACAGATACGCAGTATTTT. This gives the protein CASSRGISGDSSTDTQYF. The gene calls are TRBV9 and TRBJ2-3, with TRBD2 matching over 8 bases. Trimming cost V 4 bases and J 0 bases; bases outside gene matches: 13. Per the germline V gene, CDR1 is SGDLS and CDR2 is YYNGEE. The CDR3 sequence is 18 residues long.

V and J are TRBV6-5 and TRBJ1-3; D ambiguous. Germline CDR1 and CDR2: MNHEY and SVGAGI. There are 14 residues in the CDR3. Trimming left V 8 bases short and J 10 bases short, with 21 bases between. The CDR3 sequence: CASSTENSRGTIYF. The CDR3 DNA reads TGTGCCAGCTCCACGGAGAACAGCCGAGGAACCATATATTTT.

The DNA for the CDR3 is TGTGCCAGCAGCCCTACAGGGGGGGCAGGTAACTATGGCTACACCTTC. It translates to CASSPTGGAGNYGYTF. This rearrangement joins TRBV6-6 to TRBJ1-2, with 8 bases that match TRBD1. J was trimmed by 1 base and V by 6 bases; bases with no gene match: 10. The CDR3 contains 16 residues. CDR1 is MNHNY, CDR2 SVGAGI, per germline (reference sequence).

V usage is TRBV6-1 and J usage is TRBJ1-6; TRBD1 matches 8 bases. CDR1 and CDR2 from the germline V gene are MNHNS and SASEGT. The CDR3 sequence is 14 residues long. The V and J ends lost 6 bases and 7 bases, in that order; junction bases with no gene match: 5. The CDR3, as DNA: TGTGCCAGCAGCAGGGGGCCGGAGAATTCACCCCTCCACTTT. It yields the protein CASSRGPENSPLHF.

This chain links TRBV9 with TRBJ1-3; D is ambiguous. The CDR3 is 16 residues long. Germline lookup yields CDR1 SGDLS and CDR2 YYNGEE. The ends were cut back, 1 base at V and 0 bases at J, with 11 bases in the middle. The CDR3 DNA reads as TGTGCCAGCAGCGTAATGCAGCTGAGCTCTGGAAACACCATATATTTT. Translation gives CASSVMQLSSGNTIYF.

This clone was recorded only once. The chain carries TRBV7-3 and TRBJ2-2; unclear D gene. The CDR3 is made up of 14 amino acids. Germline V gives CDR1 SGHTA, CDR2 FQGTGA. Trimming removed 2 bases from V and 4 bases from J, with 8 bases in between. CDR3 sequence reads: CASSLDGLTGELFF. DNA of the CDR3: TGTGCCAGCAGCTTAGATGGTCTCACCGGGGAGCTGTTTTTT. Filled out from reference TRBV7-3 and TRBJ2-2, the complete variable domain reads GAGVSQTPSNKVTEKGKYVELRCDPISGHTALYWYRQSLGQGPEFLIYFQGTGAADDSGLPNDRFFAVRPEGSVSTLKIQRTERGDSAVYLCASSLDGLTGELFFGEGSRLTVL.

The chain carries TRBV7-9 and TRBJ2-2; D may match TRBD1 or TRBD2 (6 bases each). The V gene's germline CDR1 is SEHNR and CDR2 FQNEAQ (reference sequence). CDR3 length equals 17 residues. The ends were cut back, 5 bases at V and 4 bases at J, with 20 bases in the middle. The CDR3 nucleotides read TGTGCCAGCAGCCTAAGCGGATGGGGGGCCGGCACCGGGGAGCTGTTTTTT. Its protein product is CASSLSGWGAGTGELFF.

V is TRBV28 and J is TRBJ1-4; the D is unclear. Germline CDR1 MDHEN, CDR2 SYDVKM. The CDR3 is 14 amino acids. Trimming shortened V by 3 bases and J by 10 bases, and 15 bases separated the two germline ends. The CDR3 is CASSFPGTQLKLFF. The CDR3 region has the DNA TGTGCCAGCAGTTTCCCCGGCACACAACTAAAACTGTTTTTT.

The chain has TRBV5-5 and TRBJ2-2; D possibly corresponds to TRBD2 (6 bases). Deletions cut 1 base from V and 2 bases from J, with 12 bases between. In germline, CDR1 is SGHKS, CDR2 YYEKEE (reference sequence). The CDR3 is 16 amino acids. Here the CDR3 reads CASSLLQGLNTGELFF. The CDR3 region has the DNA TGTGCCAGCAGCTTGCTTCAGGGACTTAACACCGGGGAGCTGTTTTTT. Combining the CDR3 with reference TRBV5-5 and TRBJ2-2 gives the whole variable domain DAGVTQSPTHLIKTRGQQVTLRCSPISGHKSVSWYQQVLGQGPQFIFQYYEKEERGRGNFPDRFSARQFPNYSSELNVNALLLGDSALYLCASSLLQGLNTGELFFGEGSRLTVL.

The chain combines TRBV11-3 with TRBJ2-2, with D unresolved. The CDR3 covers 13 residues. V was pared by 5 bases and J by 4 bases, with 8 bases between. Per the germline V gene, CDR1 is SGHNT and CDR2 is YENEEA. The CDR3 coding sequence is TGTGCCAGCAGCCCTCAGACCACCGGGGAGCTGTTTTTT. Translating gives CASSPQTTGELFF.

This clone has a handful of counts. The chain employs TRBV6-5 and TRBJ1-2; D uncertain. Germline values: CDR1 MNHEY, CDR2 SVGAGI. V shed 6 bases and J shed 2 bases, with 10 bases lying between them. The CDR3 covers 13 residues. CDR3 in DNA: TGTGCCAGCAGGCAGGACGGAAACTATGGCTACACCTTC. It translates to CASRQDGNYGYTF.

The chain joins TRBV27 to TRBJ1-2; no clear D. V was shortened by 2 bases and J by 2 bases, with 6 bases between the two germline ends. Per the germline V gene, CDR1 is MNHEY and CDR2 is SMNVEV (reference sequence). CDR3 length: 13 amino acids. The CDR3 here is CASSLRQNYGYTF. The CDR3 region has the DNA TGTGCCAGCAGTTTAAGGCAGAACTATGGCTACACCTTC.

The rearrangement uses TRBV11-3 and TRBJ2-1; D gene uncertain. The V gene lost 3 bases and the J gene lost 5 bases, with 11 bases spanning the gap. In germline, CDR1 is SGHNT, CDR2 YENEEA. The CDR3 is made up of 14 amino acids. CDR3 DNA sequence: TGTGCCAGCAGCTTCACCCATATCAACAATGAGCAGTTCTTC. It yields the protein CASSFTHINNEQFF.

The CDR3 sequence: CASGLAPMGRGPYEQYF. CDR3 bases: TGTGCTAGTGGTTTGGCCCCGATGGGGAGGGGTCCCTACGAGCAGTACTTC. The gene calls are TRBV12-5 and TRBJ2-7; 7 bases are shared with TRBD2. The junction had 11 bases not matched to a gene; V was cut back by 1 base and J by 2 bases. Germline V gene data show CDR1 as LGHNT and CDR2 as FRNRAP. This CDR3 has 17 amino acids.

This clone was observed a single time. The chain uses TRBV30 and TRBJ2-6; D could derive from TRBD1 or TRBD2 (5 bases each). The length of the CDR3 is 17 residues. Trimming took 5 bases from V and 5 from J, leaving 22 bases between them. Germline assignment: CDR1 GTSNPN and CDR2 SVGIG (reference sequence). CDR3 sequence (DNA): TGTGCCTGGGTGGGGGAGCGTTATAACAGTCGGGCCAACGTCCTGACTTTC. Amino acid sequence: CAWVGERYNSRANVLTF.

This chain connects TRBV10-3 to TRBJ1-5; 10 nucleotides agree with TRBD1. V lost 8 bases to trimming and J lost 6 bases; unmatched junction nucleotides: 4. The CDR3 loop spans 13 amino acids. Germline V gene data show CDR1 as ENHRY and CDR2 as SYGVKD. The CDR3 loop reads CAIGGQGGQPQHF. In nucleotides, the CDR3 is TGTGCCATCGGCGGACAGGGGGGTCAGCCCCAGCATTTT.

The chain uses TRBV6-6 and TRBJ1-3, with D uncertain. CDR3 length: 11 amino acids. Germline V gene data show CDR1 as MNHNY and CDR2 as SVGAGI (reference sequence). Deletions cut 8 bases from V and 3 bases from J, with 5 bases between. The CDR3 region is CASGYGNTIYF. CDR3 bases: TGTGCCAGCGGATATGGAAACACCATATATTTT.

The V call is TRBV7-8, the J call TRBJ1-1; 7 nucleotides agree with TRBD1. The ends lost 6 bases at V and 3 bases at J; junction bases unmatched: 4. In germline, CDR1 is SGHVS, CDR2 FQNEAQ. This CDR3 is 13 amino acids long. The CDR3 loop is CASSLTGDTEAFF. CDR3 nucleotide sequence: TGTGCCAGCAGTCTAACAGGGGACACTGAAGCTTTCTTT.

CDR3 residues: CASSLATSGNYEQYF. CDR3 coding DNA: TGTGCCAGCAGCTTAGCGACTAGCGGGAACTACGAGCAGTACTTC. This chain links TRBV7-8 with TRBJ2-7, with 11 bases fitting TRBD2. J lost 3 bases, V lost 0 bases, and 1 base had no gene match. The germline gives CDR1 SGHVS, CDR2 FQNEAQ. The CDR3 length is 15 residues.

The chain carries TRBV29-1 and TRBJ2-7; no definite D call. Trimming cost V 1 base and J 2 bases, with 12 bases left between them. Germline CDR1 SQVTM, CDR2 ANQGSEA. The CDR3 is 14 residues long. CDR3 protein: CSVEVAPVPYEQYF. CDR3 nucleotide sequence: TGCAGCGTTGAAGTCGCCCCGGTGCCCTACGAGCAGTACTTC.

Within the sample, this clone is medium-sized. This chain links TRBV4-3 with TRBJ1-6; 7 bases are a match to TRBD1. The ends lost 4 bases at V and 7 bases at J; junction bases unmatched: 10. Germline V CDR1 and CDR2: LGHNA, YSLEER. The length of the CDR3 is 16 residues. The CDR3 is CASSPQLRDRNSPLHF. CDR3 DNA: TGCGCCAGCAGCCCCCAACTCCGGGACAGAAATTCACCCCTCCACTTT.

V is TRBV11-2 and J is TRBJ1-3, with D unclear. This CDR3 spans 14 amino acids. The germline gives CDR1 SGHAT, CDR2 FQNNGV. V lost 1 base to trimming and J lost 2 bases, with 6 bases between them. The CDR3 coding sequence is TGTGCCAGCAGCTTAGCATTCCCTGGAAACACCATATATTTT. Amino acids: CASSLAFPGNTIYF.